The TCR beta chain under discussion was sequenced for a study of shared clonotypes between healthy human individuals. Study details: Ranging from 18 to 49 in age, donors were a couple of women and a few men. CD4 naive cells filled three plates per donor, CD4 memory three, CD8 naive two and CD8 memory one. General study findings and limits: Sequencing depth was predicted to influence how clonotypes are shared among donors.

A remark on this clone: Antigen unknown.

As defined, naive CD8 cells were CD45RO-negative and positively selected for CCR7, with terminally differentiated effector memory CD45RA+ cells excluded. TCRdb's copy holds only in-frame clones and misses some; the assay was immunoSEQ multiplex PCR. The profile covers over 2 million clones, with about 95% appearing a single time and around 1.1% taken by the ten largest. The origin of this receptor is a man between 18 and 29 years old in good health. The sample consisted of naive CD8+ T cells sorted from blood.

The CDR3 bases are TGTGCCAGCAGTTTTTCTCCGGGACAGGTGAACACTGAAGCTTTCTTT. It specifies CASSFSPGQVNTEAFF. The chain recombines TRBV27 with TRBJ1-1, with 8 bases fitting TRBD1. The CDR3 spans 16 residues. Germline V lookup: CDR1 MNHEY, CDR2 SMNVEV (reference sequence). V was clipped by 3 bases and J by 0 bases; unmatched bases: 6.